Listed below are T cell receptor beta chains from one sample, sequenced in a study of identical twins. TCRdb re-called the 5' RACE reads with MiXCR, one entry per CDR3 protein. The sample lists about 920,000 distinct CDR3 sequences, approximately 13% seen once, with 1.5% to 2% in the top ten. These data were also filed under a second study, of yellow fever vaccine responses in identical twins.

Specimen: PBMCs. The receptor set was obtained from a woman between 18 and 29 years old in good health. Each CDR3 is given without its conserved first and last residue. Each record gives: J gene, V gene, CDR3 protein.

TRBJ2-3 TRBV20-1 CARGTSLSTDTQY
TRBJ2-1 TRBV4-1 ASSQDTRSTVGQF
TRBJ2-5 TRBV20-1 SASTSSGVETQY
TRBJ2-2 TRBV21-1 ASSSRGLAGGGYTGELF
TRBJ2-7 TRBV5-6 ASTTWTVAPYEQY
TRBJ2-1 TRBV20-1 SADRGQPPNEQF
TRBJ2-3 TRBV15 ATSRRGASTDTQY
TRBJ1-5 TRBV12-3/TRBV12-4 ASSLQVDIRSNQPQH
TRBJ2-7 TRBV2 ASSASLAGGPRPGEQY
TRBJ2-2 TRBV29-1 SVTRQANTGELF
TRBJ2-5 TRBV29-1 SVDAGPETQY
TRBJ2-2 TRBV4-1 ASSQVDLGLAAGELF
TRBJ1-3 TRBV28 ASSLRHTIY
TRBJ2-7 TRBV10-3 AIRRAGRYEQY
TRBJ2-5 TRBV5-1 ASSYAGNQETQY
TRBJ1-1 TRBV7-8 ASSLANSAEAF
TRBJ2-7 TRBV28 ASSPSSTMDRYEQY
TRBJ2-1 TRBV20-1 SAIYDRGP
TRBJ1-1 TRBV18 ARQQGFAF
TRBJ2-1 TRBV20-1 SASTPAGVAALEQF
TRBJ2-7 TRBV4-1 ASSQVPGGPSYEQY
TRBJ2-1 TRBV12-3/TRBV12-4 ASSFREVNEQF
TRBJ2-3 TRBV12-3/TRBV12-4 ASSLAGGGGYGTDTQY
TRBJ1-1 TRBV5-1 ASSLILGSTEAF
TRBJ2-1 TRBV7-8 ASSSLSLREPEQF
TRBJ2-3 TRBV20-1 SATSWESTDTQY
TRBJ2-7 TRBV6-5 ASSYAGTDSYEQY
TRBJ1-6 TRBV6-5 ASSYSLGPNSPLH
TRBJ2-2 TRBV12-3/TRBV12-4 ASTTGAVGYTGELF
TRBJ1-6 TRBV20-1 SATRDGVLALH
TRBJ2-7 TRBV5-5 ASSLDTSGVYYEQY
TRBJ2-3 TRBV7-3 ASSLKGGTGTDTQY
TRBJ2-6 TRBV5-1 ASSLRVHGANVLT
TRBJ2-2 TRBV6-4 ASSDSPGAGELF
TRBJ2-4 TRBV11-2 ASSLRGTGDRLAKNIQY
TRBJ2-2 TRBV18 ASSTRGTGTTGELF
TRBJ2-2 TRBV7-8 ASSLGTSRVSGELF
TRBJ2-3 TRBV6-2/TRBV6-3 ASRPSGIVTDTQY
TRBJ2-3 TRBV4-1 ASSQDVGHLTDTQY
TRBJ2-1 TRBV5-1 ASSLGTLNSNEQF
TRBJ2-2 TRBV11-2 ASSFLSDTGELF
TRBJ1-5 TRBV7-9 ASSLDIGNQPQH
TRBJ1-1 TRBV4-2 ASSPNQNTEAF
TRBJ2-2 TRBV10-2 ASSLVGGLPFANTGELF
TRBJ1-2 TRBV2 ASKKVGGYT
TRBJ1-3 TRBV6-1 ASSKGGGGNTIY
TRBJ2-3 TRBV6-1 ASIKNRGPGADTQY
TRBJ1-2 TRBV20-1 SASAGLTYGYT